The present T cell receptor beta chain was sequenced within a study of T cells in Graves' hyperthyroidism and ophthalmopathy. This clonotype was counted ten times or more. RNA transcripts were the template for amplifying TCR beta CDR3 regions. RT-PCR in the first round (using the HTBI primer set) targeted the TCR CDR3. TCRdb re-called the multiplex PCR reads with MiXCR, one entry per CDR3 protein. Of nearly 600,000 distinct CDR3 sequences listed, around 14% are singletons. The ends lost 3 bases at V and 7 bases at J; junction bases unmatched: 10. Germline CDR1 and CDR2: ENHRY and SYGVKD. This CDR3 has 16 residues.

The rearrangement links TRBV10-3 to TRBJ2-5, with 11 nucleotides matching TRBD2. Sequenced: blood. The source is a woman aged 30 to 39 with Graves' hyperthyroidism that later progressed to Graves' ophthalmopathy. CDR3 in amino acids: CAISDLSGRALGTQYF. The CDR3 nucleotides read TGTGCCATCAGTGACCTTAGCGGGAGGGCCCTCGGGACCCAGTACTTC.